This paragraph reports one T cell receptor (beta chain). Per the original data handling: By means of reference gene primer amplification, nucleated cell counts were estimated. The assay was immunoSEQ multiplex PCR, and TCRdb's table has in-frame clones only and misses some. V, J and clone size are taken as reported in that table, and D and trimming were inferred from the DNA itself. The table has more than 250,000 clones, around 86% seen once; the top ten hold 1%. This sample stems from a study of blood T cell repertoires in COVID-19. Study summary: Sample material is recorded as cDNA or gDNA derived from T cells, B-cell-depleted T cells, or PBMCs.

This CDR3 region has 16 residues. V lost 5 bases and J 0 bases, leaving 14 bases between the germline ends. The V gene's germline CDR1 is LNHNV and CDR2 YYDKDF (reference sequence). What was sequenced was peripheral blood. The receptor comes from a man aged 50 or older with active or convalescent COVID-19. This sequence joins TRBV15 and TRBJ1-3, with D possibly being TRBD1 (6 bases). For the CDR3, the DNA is TGTGCCACCAGCGGTGACAGGCTATACTCTGGAAACACCATATATTTT. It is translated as CATSGDRLYSGNTIYF.